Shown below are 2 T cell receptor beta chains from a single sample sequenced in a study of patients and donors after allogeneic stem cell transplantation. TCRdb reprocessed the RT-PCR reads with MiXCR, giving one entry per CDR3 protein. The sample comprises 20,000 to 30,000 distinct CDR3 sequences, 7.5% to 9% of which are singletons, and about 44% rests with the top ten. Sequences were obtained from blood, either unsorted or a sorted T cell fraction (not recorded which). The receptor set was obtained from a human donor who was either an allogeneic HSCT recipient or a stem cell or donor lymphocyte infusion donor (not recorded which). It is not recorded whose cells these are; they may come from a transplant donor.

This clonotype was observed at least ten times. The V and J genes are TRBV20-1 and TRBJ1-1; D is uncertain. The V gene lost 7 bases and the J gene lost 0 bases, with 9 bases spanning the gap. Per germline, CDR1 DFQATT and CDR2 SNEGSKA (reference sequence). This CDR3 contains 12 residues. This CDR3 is CSDPRVNTEAFF. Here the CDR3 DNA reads TGCAGTGACCCTCGAGTGAACACTGAAGCTTTCTTT.

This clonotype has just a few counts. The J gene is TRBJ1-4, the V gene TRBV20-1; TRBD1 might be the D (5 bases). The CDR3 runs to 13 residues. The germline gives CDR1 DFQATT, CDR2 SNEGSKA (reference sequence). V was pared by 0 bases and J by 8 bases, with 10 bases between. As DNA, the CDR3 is TGCAGTGCTAGAGAAGGGACTAGGGAAAAACTGTTTTTT. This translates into CSAREGTREKLFF.